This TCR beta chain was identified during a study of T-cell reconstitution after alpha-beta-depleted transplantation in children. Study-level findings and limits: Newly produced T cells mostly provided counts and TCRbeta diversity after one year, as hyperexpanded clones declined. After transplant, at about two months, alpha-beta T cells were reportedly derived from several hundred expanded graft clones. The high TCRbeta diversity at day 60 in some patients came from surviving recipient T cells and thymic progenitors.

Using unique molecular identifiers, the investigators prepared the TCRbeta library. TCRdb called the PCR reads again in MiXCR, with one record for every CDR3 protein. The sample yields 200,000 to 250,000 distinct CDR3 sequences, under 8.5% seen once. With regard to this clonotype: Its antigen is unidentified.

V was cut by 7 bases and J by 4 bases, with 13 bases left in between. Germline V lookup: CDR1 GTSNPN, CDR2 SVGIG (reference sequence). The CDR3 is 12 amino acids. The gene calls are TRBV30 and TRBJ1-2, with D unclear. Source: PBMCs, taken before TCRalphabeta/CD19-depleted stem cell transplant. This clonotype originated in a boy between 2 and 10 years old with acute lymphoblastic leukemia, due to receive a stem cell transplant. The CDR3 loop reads CASQTETYGYTF. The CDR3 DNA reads TGTGCCTCCCAAACAGAAACCTATGGCTACACCTTC.